This note documents a single TCR beta chain sequence. One end of the junction fails to match germline, which may point to a read error. Priming with a constant-region primer yielded TCR beta cDNA from roughly 490 ng total RNA. Three nested multiplex PCR rounds of slightly modified ARM-PCR generated TCR beta libraries. In the first two PCR rounds, TRBV1-TRBV30 forward primers were paired with a C-beta reverse primer, and each round lasted roughly 10 cycles. Using its own MiXCR run on the multiplex PCR reads, TCRdb lists one record per CDR3 protein. The sample holds 90,000 to 140,000 distinct CDR3 sequences, about four fifths seen once. The data were taken from a study of tumor-infiltrating lymphocytes in primary liver carcinoma. The overall study: The cohort included men and women aged 30 to 69 years. Stage T1-T3 N0M0 tumors measured roughly 4.2 to 10 cm at most.

The length of the CDR3 is 16 residues. Germline V gene lookup returns CDR1 SQVTM and CDR2 ANQGSEA. Co-extracted RNA and DNA came from approximately 20-30 mg of unsorted bulk tissue. The sequence derives from a man aged 40-49 years with primary liver carcinoma and hepatitis B virus infection. The rearrangement uses TRBV29-1 and TRBJ2-2, with D maybe TRBD2 (5 bases). The sequenced sample consisted of liver tumor tissue from sampling region 3. As to subset: tumor region T3, left-lateral pole. The CDR3 protein is CSVELPDSQVTGELFF. In DNA, the CDR3 is TGCAGCGTTGAATTACCGGACTCTCAGGTCACCGGGGAGTTGTTTTTT.